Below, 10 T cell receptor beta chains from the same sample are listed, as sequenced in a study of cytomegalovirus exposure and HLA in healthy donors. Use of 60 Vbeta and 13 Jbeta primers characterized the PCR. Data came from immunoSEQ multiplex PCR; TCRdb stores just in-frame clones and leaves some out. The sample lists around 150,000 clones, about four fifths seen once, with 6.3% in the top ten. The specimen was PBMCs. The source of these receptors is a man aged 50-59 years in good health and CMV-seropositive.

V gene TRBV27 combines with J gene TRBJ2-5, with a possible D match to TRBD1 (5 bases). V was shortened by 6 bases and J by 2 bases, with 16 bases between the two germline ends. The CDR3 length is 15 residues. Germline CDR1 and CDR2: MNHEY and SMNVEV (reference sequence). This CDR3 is CASSLRLDRQETQYF. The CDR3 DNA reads TGTGCCAGCAGCTTAAGACTCGACAGACAAGAGACCCAGTACTTC.

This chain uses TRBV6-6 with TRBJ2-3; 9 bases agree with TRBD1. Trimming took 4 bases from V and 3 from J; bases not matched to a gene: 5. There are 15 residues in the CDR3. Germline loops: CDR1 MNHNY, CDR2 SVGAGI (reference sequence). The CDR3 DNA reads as TGTGCCAGCAGTTTACCGGGACAGGGAACAGATACGCAGTATTTT. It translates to CASSLPGQGTDTQYF.

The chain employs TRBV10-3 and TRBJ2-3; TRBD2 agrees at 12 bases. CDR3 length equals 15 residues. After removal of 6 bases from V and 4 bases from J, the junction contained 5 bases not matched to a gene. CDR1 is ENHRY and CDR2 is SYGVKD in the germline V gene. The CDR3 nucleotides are TGTGCCATCAGCGAGACTAGCGGGAGTTCAGATACGCAGTATTTT. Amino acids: CAISETSGSSDTQYF.

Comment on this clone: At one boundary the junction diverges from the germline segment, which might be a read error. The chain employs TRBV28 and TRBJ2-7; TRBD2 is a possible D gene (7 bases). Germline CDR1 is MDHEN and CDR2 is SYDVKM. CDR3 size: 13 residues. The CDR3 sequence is CATQRGGSGLGGF. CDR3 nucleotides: TGTGCCACCCAGAGGGGAGGGAGCGGACTAGGGGGGTTC.

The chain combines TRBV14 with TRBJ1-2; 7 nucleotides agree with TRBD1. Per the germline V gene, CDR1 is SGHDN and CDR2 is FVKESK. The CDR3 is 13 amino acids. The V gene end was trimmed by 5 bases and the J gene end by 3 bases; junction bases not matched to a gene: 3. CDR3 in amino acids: CASSEGQHYGYTF. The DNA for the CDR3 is TGTGCCAGCAGCGAGGGACAGCACTATGGCTACACCTTC.

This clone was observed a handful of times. In nucleotides, the CDR3 is TGTGCCAGCAGTGACGGACAGAACACTGAAGCTTTCTTT. This encodes CASSDGQNTEAFF. The rearrangement uses TRBV6-5 and TRBJ1-1, with D possibly TRBD1 on 5 matching bases. The CDR3 has 13 amino acids. Germline V gene data show CDR1 as MNHEY and CDR2 as SVGAGI. The V and J ends lost 5 bases and 1 base respectively, with 8 bases between them.

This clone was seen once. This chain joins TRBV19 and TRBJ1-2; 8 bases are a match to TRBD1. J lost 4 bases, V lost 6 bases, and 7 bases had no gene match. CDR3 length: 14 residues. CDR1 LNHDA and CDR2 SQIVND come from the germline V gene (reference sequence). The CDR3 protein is CASSPTGAFYGYTF. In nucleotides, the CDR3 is TGTGCCAGTAGCCCGACAGGGGCCTTCTATGGCTACACCTTC. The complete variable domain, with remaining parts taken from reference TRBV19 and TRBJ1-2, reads DGGITQSPKYLFRKEGQNVTLSCEQNLNHDAMYWYRQDPGQGLRLIYYSQIVNDFQKGDIAEGYSVSREKKESFPLTVTSAQKNPTAFYLCASSPTGAFYGYTFGSGTRLTVV.

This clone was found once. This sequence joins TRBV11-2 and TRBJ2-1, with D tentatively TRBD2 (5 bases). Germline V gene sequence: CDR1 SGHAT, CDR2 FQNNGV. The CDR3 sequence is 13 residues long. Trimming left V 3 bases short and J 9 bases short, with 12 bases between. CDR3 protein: CASSLFLAGEQFF. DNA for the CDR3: TGTGCCAGCAGCTTGTTTCTAGCCGGTGAGCAGTTCTTC.

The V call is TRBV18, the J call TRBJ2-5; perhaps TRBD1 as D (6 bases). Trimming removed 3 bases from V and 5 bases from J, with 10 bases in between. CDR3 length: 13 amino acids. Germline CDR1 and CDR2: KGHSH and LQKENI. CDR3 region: CASSPDRLETQYF. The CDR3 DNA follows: TGTGCCAGCTCACCCGACAGGTTGGAGACCCAGTACTTC.

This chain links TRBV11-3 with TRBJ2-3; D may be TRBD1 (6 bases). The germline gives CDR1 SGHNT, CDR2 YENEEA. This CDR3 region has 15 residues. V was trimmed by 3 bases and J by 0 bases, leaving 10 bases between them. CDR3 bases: TGTGCCAGCAGCTTGGGGGCGGCTAGCACAGATACGCAGTATTTT. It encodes CASSLGAASTDTQYF.